Listed here are 10 T cell receptor beta chains from one sample, sequenced in a study of T cells after yellow fever vaccination. TCRdb recomputed calls from the 5' RACE reads with MiXCR, one row per CDR3 protein. The sample has some 390,000 distinct CDR3 sequences, 6.2% seen once. The sequences come from PBMCs, collected 5 days after the yellow fever booster vaccination. Source of these receptors: a man aged 25-40 years who received the YFV17D yellow fever vaccine.

In its sample, this clonotype was seen a few times. The chain is built from TRBV7-2 and TRBJ1-1, with a possible D match to TRBD1 (5 bases). This CDR3 comprises 14 residues. CDR1 is SGHTA, CDR2 FQGNSA, per germline. V gave up 3 bases and J gave up 2 bases, with 10 bases separating them. As DNA, the CDR3 is TGTGCCAGCAGCTTTCCGGGACTCAACACTGAAGCTTTCTTT. This gives the protein CASSFPGLNTEAFF.

This clonotype showed up just a few times. The chain joins TRBV7-8 to TRBJ2-1, with 14 positions matching TRBD2. Germline V gene sequence: CDR1 SGHVS, CDR2 FQNEAQ. The V gene end was trimmed by 5 bases and the J gene end by 14 bases; junction bases not matched to a gene: 2. CDR3 length: 12 residues. The DNA for the CDR3 is TGTGCCAGCAGCGAGACTAGCGGGAGGGAGTTCTTC. It translates to CASSETSGREFF.

The sample holds many counts of this clonotype. The genes are TRBV28 and TRBJ1-5; weak D call: TRBD1 (6 bases). The CDR3 has 17 residues. V lost 6 bases to trimming and J lost 0 bases, with 18 bases between them. Germline V gene lookup returns CDR1 MDHEN and CDR2 SYDVKM. CDR3 sequence: CASSPFRGGGSNQPQHF. In DNA form, the CDR3 reads TGTGCCAGCAGCCCATTCAGGGGAGGAGGTAGCAATCAGCCCCAGCATTTT.

This clonotype has a count of ten or more. The rearrangement links TRBV7-9 to TRBJ2-5; no firm D call. Between the trimmed V and J ends, which lost 2 bases and 5 bases, there was a span of 6 bases. CDR1 SEHNR and CDR2 FQNEAQ come from the germline V gene (reference sequence). The CDR3 spans 12 residues. CDR3: CASSLLSETQYF. In nucleotides, the CDR3 is TGTGCCAGCAGCTTACTCTCGGAGACCCAGTACTTC.

The gene calls are TRBV5-1 and TRBJ1-1, with D possibly matching TRBD1 (5 bases). There are 13 residues in the CDR3. Germline CDR1 and CDR2: SGHRS and YFSETQ. Trimming stripped 1 base from V and 6 bases from J, with 10 bases between. As DNA, the CDR3 is TGCGCCAGCAGCTTGCAGGGATACGCTGAAGCTTTCTTT. Translated: CASSLQGYAEAFF.

The chain links TRBV9 to TRBJ2-1, with D possibly called TRBD1 or TRBD2 (5 bases each). Deletions cut 3 bases from V and 4 bases from J, with 14 bases between. Per the germline V gene, CDR1 is SGDLS and CDR2 is YYNGEE. CDR3 length: 15 amino acids. The CDR3 DNA reads TGTGCCAGCAGCGGAAACGGGGACGCATACAATGAGCAGTTCTTC. Translation gives CASSGNGDAYNEQFF.

The sample holds a few counts of this clonotype. The rearrangement joins TRBV6-4 to TRBJ2-1; 8 positions match TRBD2. This CDR3 has 16 amino acids. The V and J ends lost 0 bases and 7 bases, in that order; junction bases with no gene match: 8. Germline V gene sequence: CDR1 MRHNA, CDR2 SNTAGT. CDR3 sequence: CASSDSSHGGVNEQFF. The CDR3 coding sequence is TGTGCCAGCAGTGACTCGAGTCACGGGGGGGTAAATGAGCAGTTCTTC.

The chain uses TRBV30 and TRBJ1-2; D is unclear. There are 14 residues in the CDR3. The V gene's germline CDR1 is GTSNPN and CDR2 SVGIG (reference sequence). With 0 bases removed from V and 3 bases from J, the gap between germline ends came to 11 bases. In nucleotides, the CDR3 is TGTGCCTGGAGTGTAGGGTTCCTACACTATGGCTACACCTTC. It specifies CAWSVGFLHYGYTF.

The CDR3 DNA is TGCAGTGCCAACACGGGAGCAGATACGCAGTATTTT. Translated, it gives CSANTGADTQYF. The chain is built from TRBV20-1 and TRBJ2-3, with D possibly TRBD2 on 6 matching bases. Trimming took 6 bases from V and 4 from J, leaving 11 bases between them. The CDR3 totals 12 residues. Germline CDR1 reads DFQATT; CDR2 reads SNEGSKA (reference sequence).

The chain carries TRBV20-1 and TRBJ2-7, with 16 bases lining up with TRBD2. The trim removed 6 bases at V and 3 bases at J, leaving 8 bases unmatched. Germline V gene lookup returns CDR1 DFQATT and CDR2 SNEGSKA (reference sequence). There are 16 residues in the CDR3. Here the CDR3 reads CSATGTSGRGFYEQYF. CDR3 DNA: TGCAGTGCCACCGGGACTAGCGGGAGGGGGTTCTACGAGCAGTACTTC.